This T cell receptor beta chain comes out of a study of PD-L1 blockade in urothelial cancer. Looking at the study overall: Bladder-origin urothelial cancer in males covered about 90% of the 29 patients. The researchers analyzed blood 3 weeks (second dose) and 6 weeks after treatment start. Median T cell yield per blood sample was 120,000 to 150,000 cells.

Whole-study results and caveats: Patients with durable benefit had greater blood expansion of tumor-associated TCR clones 3 weeks into treatment.

Trimming took 2 bases from V and 5 from J; bases not matched to a gene: 3. Per the germline V gene, CDR1 is SQVTM and CDR2 is ANQGSEA. The CDR3 runs 14 residues. Profiled with immunoSEQ multiplex PCR; TCRdb holds only in-frame clones, not every one. This repertoire shows around 69,000 clones, roughly 90% found once; its top ten account for roughly 0.9%. Time point defined: peripheral blood 6 weeks after treatment start. This clone has only one observation. Antigen unknown. The sequences come from PBMCs, collected around atezolizumab (anti-PD-L1) treatment. The chain is built from TRBV29-1 and TRBJ2-5; 12 bases match TRBD2. The source is a woman older than 75 with urothelial cancer. The CDR3 is CSVEFLAGGETQYF. In DNA, the CDR3 is TGCAGCGTTGAATTCCTAGCGGGAGGGGAGACCCAGTACTTC.